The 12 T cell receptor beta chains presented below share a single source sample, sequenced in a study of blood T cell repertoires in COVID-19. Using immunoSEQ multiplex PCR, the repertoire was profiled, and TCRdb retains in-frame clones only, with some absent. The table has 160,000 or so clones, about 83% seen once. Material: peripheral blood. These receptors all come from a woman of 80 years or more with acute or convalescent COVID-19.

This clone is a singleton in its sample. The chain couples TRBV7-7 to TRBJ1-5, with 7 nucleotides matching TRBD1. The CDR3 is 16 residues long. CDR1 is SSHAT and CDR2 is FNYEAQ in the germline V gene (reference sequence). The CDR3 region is CARGRDISFPPQPQHF. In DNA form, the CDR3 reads TGTGCTAGGGGGCGGGACATCTCTTTCCCCCCCCAGCCCCAGCATTTT.

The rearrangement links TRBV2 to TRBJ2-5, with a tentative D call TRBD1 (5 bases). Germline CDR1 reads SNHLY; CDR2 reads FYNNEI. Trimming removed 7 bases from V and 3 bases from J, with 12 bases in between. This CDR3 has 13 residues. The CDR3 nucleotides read TGTGCCAGCAATGGACAAGCTAAAGAGACCCAGTACTTC. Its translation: CASNGQAKETQYF.

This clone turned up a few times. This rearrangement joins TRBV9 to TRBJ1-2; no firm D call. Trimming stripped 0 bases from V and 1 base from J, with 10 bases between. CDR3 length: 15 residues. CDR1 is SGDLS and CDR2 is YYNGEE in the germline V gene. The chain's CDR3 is CASSVGAALNYGYTF. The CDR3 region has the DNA TGTGCCAGCAGCGTAGGTGCCGCACTTAACTATGGCTACACCTTC.

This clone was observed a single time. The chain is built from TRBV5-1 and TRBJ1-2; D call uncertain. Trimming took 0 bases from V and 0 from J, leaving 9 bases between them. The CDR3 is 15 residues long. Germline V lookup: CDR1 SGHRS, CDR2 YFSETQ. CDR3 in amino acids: CASSLGPVPNYGYTF. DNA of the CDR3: TGCGCCAGCAGCTTGGGGCCAGTTCCTAACTATGGCTACACCTTC.

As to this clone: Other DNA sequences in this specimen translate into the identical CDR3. The CDR3 bases are TGTGCCAGTAGTCCACAGGGGGCCAGCAATCAGCCCCAGCATTTT. This sequence encodes CASSPQGASNQPQHF. The V gene is TRBV19, the J gene TRBJ1-5, with TRBD1 matching 9 bases. Germline values: CDR1 LNHDA, CDR2 SQIVND (reference sequence). The ends lost 5 bases at V and 1 base at J; junction bases unmatched: 3. This CDR3 spans 15 amino acids.

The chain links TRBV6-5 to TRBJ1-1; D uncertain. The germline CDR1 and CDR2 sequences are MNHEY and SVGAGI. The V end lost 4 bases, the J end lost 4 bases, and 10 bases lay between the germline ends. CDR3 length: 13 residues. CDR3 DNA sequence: TGTGCCAGCAGTTCCCGTTCCCGCACTGAAGCTTTCTTT. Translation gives CASSSRSRTEAFF.

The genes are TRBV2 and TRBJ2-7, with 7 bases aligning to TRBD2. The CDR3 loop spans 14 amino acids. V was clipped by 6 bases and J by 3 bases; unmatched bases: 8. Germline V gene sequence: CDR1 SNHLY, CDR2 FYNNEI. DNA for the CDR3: TGTGCCAGCAGACAACGGACTAGGAACTACGAGCAGTACTTC. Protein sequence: CASRQRTRNYEQYF.

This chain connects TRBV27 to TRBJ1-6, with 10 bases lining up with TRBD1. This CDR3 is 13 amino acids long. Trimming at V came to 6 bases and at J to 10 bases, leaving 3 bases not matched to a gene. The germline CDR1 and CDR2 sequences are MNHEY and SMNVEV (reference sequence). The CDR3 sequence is CASRPGQGSPLHF. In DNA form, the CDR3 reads TGTGCCAGCAGGCCGGGACAGGGGTCACCCCTCCACTTT.

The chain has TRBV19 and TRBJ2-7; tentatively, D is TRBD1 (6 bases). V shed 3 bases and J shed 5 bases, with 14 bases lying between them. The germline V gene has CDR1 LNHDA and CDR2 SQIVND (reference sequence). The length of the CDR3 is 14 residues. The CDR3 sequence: CASSITGPSNEQYF. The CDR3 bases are TGTGCCAGTAGTATTACAGGGCCCTCAAACGAGCAGTACTTC. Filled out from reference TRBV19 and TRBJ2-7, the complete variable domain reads DGGITQSPKYLFRKEGQNVTLSCEQNLNHDAMYWYRQDPGQGLRLIYYSQIVNDFQKGDIAEGYSVSREKKESFPLTVTSAQKNPTAFYLCASSITGPSNEQYFGPGTRLTVT.

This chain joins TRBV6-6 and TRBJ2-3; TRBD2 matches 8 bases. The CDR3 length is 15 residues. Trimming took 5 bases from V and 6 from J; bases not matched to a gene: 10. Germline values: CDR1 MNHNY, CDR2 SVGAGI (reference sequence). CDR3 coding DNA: TGTGCCAGCAGTAGCGGGAGCGGAATTCCGGATACGCAGTATTTT. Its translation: CASSSGSGIPDTQYF.

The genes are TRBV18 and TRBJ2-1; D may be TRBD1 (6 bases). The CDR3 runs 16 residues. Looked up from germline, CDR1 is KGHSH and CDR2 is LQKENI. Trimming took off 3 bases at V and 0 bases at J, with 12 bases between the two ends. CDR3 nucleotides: TGTGCCAGCTCACCGCCGGGACATAGCTCCTACAATGAGCAGTTCTTC. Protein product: CASSPPGHSSYNEQFF. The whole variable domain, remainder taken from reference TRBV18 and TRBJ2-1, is NAGVMQNPRHLVRRRGQEARLRCSPMKGHSHVYWYRQLPEEGLKFMVYLQKENIIDESGMPKERFSAEFPKEGPSILRIQQVVRGDSAAYFCASSPPGHSSYNEQFFGPGTRLTVL.

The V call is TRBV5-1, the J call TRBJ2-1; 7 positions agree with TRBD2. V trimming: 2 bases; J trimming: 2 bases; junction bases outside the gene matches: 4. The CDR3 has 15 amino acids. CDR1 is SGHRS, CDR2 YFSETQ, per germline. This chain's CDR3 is CASSFWGLPYNEQFF. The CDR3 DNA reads TGCGCCAGCAGCTTCTGGGGACTACCCTACAATGAGCAGTTCTTC.